These 28 T cell receptor beta chains came from one sample sequenced in a study of vaccination effects on CD4 cells after COVID-19. Here immunoSEQ multiplex PCR was the method, and the copy in TCRdb shows in-frame clones only, minus some. The data contain 40,000 or so clones, 65% to 80% of them singletons. Their specific antigens are unknown. Having been cultured for roughly 11 days, the cells underwent CD4+ T cell isolation. Each participant was given two doses of one vaccine (BNT162b2 or mRNA-1273). The source material was CD4+ T cells from PBMCs cultured without peptide, sampled after COVID-19 vaccination. The receptors originated from a human donor who received a COVID-19 vaccine.

This clone was observed a handful of times. V is TRBV7-2 and J is TRBJ2-7; 9 bases are shared with TRBD1. V trimming: 6 bases; J trimming: 4 bases; junction bases outside the gene matches: 7. The germline gives CDR1 SGHTA, CDR2 FQGNSA. The CDR3 extends over 14 amino acids. CDR3 sequence (DNA): TGTGCCAGCAGGCCTACAGGGGGCGGGTACGAGCAGTACTTC. Amino acids: CASRPTGGGYEQYF.

The chain employs TRBV6-5 and TRBJ1-3, with 8 bases matching TRBD1. Germline CDR1 reads MNHEY; CDR2 reads SVGAGI. The CDR3 is 13 residues long. Trimming cost V 10 bases and J 7 bases; bases outside gene matches: 9. The DNA of the CDR3 is TGTGCCACCAATTCGGACAGGGTGAACACCATATATTTT. Its translation: CATNSDRVNTIYF.

The rearrangement uses TRBV4-2 and TRBJ1-5; D ambiguous. The V end was cut by 0 bases, the J end by 2 bases, with 14 bases between. Germline V lookup: CDR1 LGHNA, CDR2 YNFKEQ. The CDR3 spans 17 residues. For the CDR3, the DNA is TGTGCCAGCAGCCAAGATGGTTCGGGTTATGGCAATCAGCCCCAGCATTTT. Translated, it gives CASSQDGSGYGNQPQHF.

The rearrangement links TRBV5-5 to TRBJ2-7; TRBD1 matches 7 bases. Losses at the gene ends were 0 bases for V and 2 bases for J; bases not matched to a gene: 5. Per germline, CDR1 SGHKS and CDR2 YYEKEE (reference sequence). The CDR3 totals 15 residues. The CDR3 DNA follows: TGTGCCAGCAGCTTGGGACAGGGACGCGCCTACGAGCAGTACTTC. Translating it yields CASSLGQGRAYEQYF.

This clone was counted a few times. This rearrangement joins TRBV29-1 to TRBJ1-2; D might be TRBD1 (6 bases). The V gene's germline CDR1 is SQVTM and CDR2 ANQGSEA. V lost 5 bases, J lost 0 bases, and 13 bases lay in between. The CDR3 has 14 amino acids. The CDR3 region has the DNA TGCAGCGTTAACAGGGATTTGGCTAACTATGGCTACACCTTC. This encodes CSVNRDLANYGYTF.

This clone was seen only once. The rearrangement uses TRBV18 and TRBJ1-2; D is unresolved. The CDR3 is made up of 13 amino acids. CDR1 and CDR2 from the germline V gene are KGHSH and LQKENI. V gave up 3 bases and J gave up 6 bases, with 11 bases separating them. The CDR3 DNA reads as TGTGCCAGCTCACCCCCGGCAGCAGATGGCTACACCTTC. The encoded protein is CASSPPAADGYTF.

The genes are TRBV12-2 and TRBJ1-2. TRBV12-2 is marked as a pseudogene. The CDR3 is made up of 16 amino acids. The CDR3 region has the DNA TGTGCAAGTCGCTTAGCCCACGGGACTTGTGACTATGGCTACACCTTC. It translates to CASRLAHGTCDYGYTF.

The table lists this clone with a count of one. CDR3 nucleotide sequence: TGTGCCAGTGCCAGACAGGCCAACTATGGCTACACCTTC. This translates into CASARQANYGYTF. V and J are TRBV19 and TRBJ1-2; maybe TRBD1 (6 bases). Germline V gene lookup returns CDR1 LNHDA and CDR2 SQIVND (reference sequence). Trimming took 8 bases from V and 2 from J, leaving 12 bases between them. This CDR3 region has 13 residues.

This clone was seen a few times. The chain is built from TRBV13 and TRBJ1-3, with D maybe TRBD1 (6 bases). This CDR3 comprises 16 residues. Trimming pared 0 bases from V and 10 bases from J, leaving 19 bases between. Germline CDR1 is PRHDT and CDR2 is FYEKMQ (reference sequence). The CDR3 DNA is TGTGCCAGCAGCTTAGGACAGGGTCGGTTTGGAGTGACCATATATTTT. As protein: CASSLGQGRFGVTIYF.

This clone was detected only a few times. The chain has TRBV4-1 and TRBJ1-1; TRBD1 agrees at 10 bases. CDR1 and CDR2 from the germline V gene are MGHRA and YSYEKL. CDR3 size: 17 residues. V was pared by 2 bases and J by 5 bases, with 11 bases of the junction left unmatched. CDR3 nucleotide sequence: TGCGCCAGCAGCCAATCGCGACAGGGGGCATCGATTACTGAAGCTTTCTTT. This translates into CASSQSRQGASITEAFF.

The rearrangement uses TRBV6-5 and TRBJ1-2; no definite D call. V was shortened by 6 bases and J by 3 bases, with 11 bases between the two germline ends. CDR1 and CDR2 (germline): MNHEY, SVGAGI. The CDR3 spans 13 residues. CDR3 sequence: CASSPALYYGYTF. DNA for the CDR3: TGTGCCAGCAGCCCCGCGTTGTACTATGGCTACACCTTC.

The sample holds one count of this clone. V is TRBV9 and J is TRBJ1-1; D might be TRBD1 (5 bases). Germline values: CDR1 SGDLS, CDR2 YYNGEE. The CDR3 extends over 15 amino acids. V was clipped by 3 bases and J by 2 bases, with 14 bases between them. The CDR3 here is CASSAQTADNTEAFF. In nucleotides, the CDR3 is TGTGCCAGCAGCGCCCAGACAGCCGATAACACTGAAGCTTTCTTT.

This clone was detected a few times. V gene TRBV27 combines with J gene TRBJ1-6, with a weak D call TRBD1 (5 bases). The CDR3 has 15 amino acids. Trimming removed 6 bases from V and 3 bases from J, with 12 bases in between. The germline V gene encodes CDR1 MNHEY and CDR2 SMNVEV (reference sequence). The CDR3 loop is CASSRVGDYNSPLHF. CDR3 coding DNA: TGTGCCAGCAGCCGGGTAGGGGACTATAATTCACCCCTCCACTTT.

The V gene is TRBV6-1, the J gene TRBJ2-7; possibly TRBD2 for D (8 bases). The CDR3 runs 19 residues. V gave up 4 bases and J gave up 0 bases, with 25 bases separating them. Germline CDR1 is MNHNS and CDR2 is SASEGT. CDR3 in amino acids: CASSVAGIQGTALSYEQYF. CDR3 coding DNA: TGTGCCAGCAGTGTAGCGGGGATTCAGGGGACAGCACTCTCCTACGAGCAGTACTTC.

The V call is TRBV11-2, the J call TRBJ2-7, with D unresolved. The CDR3 has 13 residues. Germline V gives CDR1 SGHAT, CDR2 FQNNGV. V was clipped by 1 base and J by 3 bases, with 7 bases between them. DNA for the CDR3: TGTGCCAGCAGCTTAGGGACCAGCTACGAGCAGTACTTC. Translation gives CASSLGTSYEQYF.

V usage is TRBV5-1 and J usage is TRBJ1-1, with 7 bases aligning to TRBD1. CDR1 SGHRS and CDR2 YFSETQ come from the germline V gene. This CDR3 spans 16 amino acids. V lost 5 bases and J lost 1; bases outside the gene matches: 11. CDR3 amino acids: CASRYITGTENTEAFF. CDR3 nucleotide sequence: TGCGCCAGCAGATATATAACCGGGACAGAGAACACTGAAGCTTTCTTT.

The CDR3 DNA is TGTGCCACTAGGGGGGACTGGGAAAATTCACCCCTCCACTTT. The encoded protein is CATRGDWENSPLHF. The chain uses TRBV2 and TRBJ1-6; TRBD1 is a possible D gene (6 bases). The V gene's germline CDR1 is SNHLY and CDR2 FYNNEI. V was shortened by 10 bases and J by 7 bases, with 17 bases between the two germline ends. CDR3 length equals 14 residues.

This chain joins TRBV6-2 or TRBV6-3 and TRBJ1-2, with 7 bases matching TRBD1. Germline CDR1 reads MNHEY; CDR2 reads SVGEGT. The CDR3 covers 12 residues. V dropped 6 bases and J dropped 5; count of bases not matched to a gene: 3. The CDR3 sequence is CASSDRVYGYTF. CDR3 in DNA: TGTGCCAGCAGCGACAGGGTTTATGGCTACACCTTC.

V and J are TRBV6-5 and TRBJ2-7; TRBD2 matches 9 bases. With V trimmed by 7 bases and J by 2 bases, 6 bases remained unmatched. The CDR3 is 14 amino acids. Germline V lookup: CDR1 MNHEY, CDR2 SVGAGI. The CDR3 DNA is TGTGCCAGCAAAGTAGCGGGGGCGACCTACGAGCAGTACTTC. It codes for CASKVAGATYEQYF.

This chain connects TRBV19 to TRBJ2-7; TRBD2 matches 13 bases. The CDR3 is made up of 17 amino acids. V gave up 5 bases and J gave up 7 bases; unmatched junction bases: 14. The germline V gene encodes CDR1 LNHDA and CDR2 SQIVND (reference sequence). For the CDR3, the DNA is TGTGCCAGTAGTCCGTACCGACGGACTAGCGGGAGTCAAGAGCAGTACTTC. It codes for CASSPYRRTSGSQEQYF. The variable domain in full, with the rest retrieved from reference TRBV19 and TRBJ2-7, is DGGITQSPKYLFRKEGQNVTLSCEQNLNHDAMYWYRQDPGQGLRLIYYSQIVNDFQKGDIAEGYSVSREKKESFPLTVTSAQKNPTAFYLCASSPYRRTSGSQEQYFGPGTRLTVT.

This clone was seen a few times. At one boundary the junction diverges from the germline segment, which might be a read error. This chain links TRBV29-1 with TRBJ2-5; D might be TRBD1 (5 bases). This CDR3 comprises 13 residues. CDR1 is SQVTM, CDR2 ANQGSEA, per germline. The CDR3 is CSVEGGTQGTQYF. In DNA, the CDR3 is TGCAGCGTTGAAGGGGGCACACAAGGGACCCAGTACTTC.

This clone was picked up one time. The gene calls are TRBV3-1 (or the pseudogene TRBV3-2) and TRBJ2-3, with 8 positions matching TRBD2. J gave up 1 base and V 4 bases, and 7 bases lay outside the gene matches. Germline assignment: CDR1 LGHDT and CDR2 YNNKEL (reference sequence). The CDR3 is made up of 16 amino acids. CDR3 coding DNA: TGTGCCAGCAGCCCCCTTCCGGGGGGGGGCACAGATACGCAGTATTTT. Protein: CASSPLPGGGTDTQYF.

This chain links TRBV19 with TRBJ1-3; no clear D gene. In germline, CDR1 is LNHDA, CDR2 SQIVND (reference sequence). This CDR3 is 14 amino acids long. V shed 6 bases and J shed 5 bases, with 14 bases lying between them. CDR3 sequence: CASRGSEFRNTIYF. CDR3 nucleotides: TGTGCCAGTAGAGGTAGCGAGTTCCGAAACACCATATATTTT. Full variable domain (outside the CDR3, taken from reference TRBV19 and TRBJ1-3): DGGITQSPKYLFRKEGQNVTLSCEQNLNHDAMYWYRQDPGQGLRLIYYSQIVNDFQKGDIAEGYSVSREKKESFPLTVTSAQKNPTAFYLCASRGSEFRNTIYFGEGSWLTVV.

The chain carries TRBV7-6 and TRBJ2-3; no clear D gene. Per germline, CDR1 SGHVS and CDR2 FNYEAQ. The CDR3 has 16 amino acids. The V gene lost 5 bases and the J gene lost 3 bases, with 18 bases spanning the gap. CDR3 DNA sequence: TGTGCCAGCAGCGGGAACTGGGGAAGAGGAACAGATACGCAGTATTTT. It yields the protein CASSGNWGRGTDTQYF.

This rearrangement joins TRBV6-5 to TRBJ1-1, with TRBD1 as a possible D gene (5 bases). V lost 5 bases to trimming and J lost 7 bases, with 17 bases between them. This CDR3 is built from 14 residues. Germline loops: CDR1 MNHEY, CDR2 SVGAGI. The CDR3 nucleotides are TGTGCCAGCAGTCTCCGAGGGGAAGTGGGTGAAGCTTTCTTT. This gives the protein CASSLRGEVGEAFF.

J is TRBJ2-1 and V is TRBV6-6; TRBD2 is a possible D gene (7 bases). V was trimmed by 6 bases and J by 7 bases, leaving 16 bases between them. The CDR3 runs 14 residues. Germline V lookup: CDR1 MNHNY, CDR2 SVGAGI (reference sequence). The CDR3 coding sequence is TGTGCCAGCAGCCGGAGGGGGGAGGGGAATGAGCAGTTCTTC. Its protein product is CASSRRGEGNEQFF.

This clone was seen more than once but under ten times. This chain connects TRBV10-3 to TRBJ2-2, with TRBD2 matching 9 bases. Germline CDR1 reads ENHRY; CDR2 reads SYGVKD. The CDR3 contains 16 residues. The ends lost 1 base at V and 4 bases at J; junction bases unmatched: 4. This CDR3 reads CAISELGAGGTGELFF. CDR3 coding DNA: TGTGCCATCAGTGAGTTGGGAGCGGGAGGCACCGGGGAGCTGTTTTTT.

This clone has more than one count but fewer than ten. This chain links TRBV27 with TRBJ2-1, with D possibly being TRBD2 (6 bases). The CDR3 runs 17 residues. Trimming pared 6 bases from V and 2 bases from J, leaving 20 bases between. Germline V CDR1 and CDR2: MNHEY, SMNVEV (reference sequence). Here the CDR3 DNA reads TGTGCCAGCAGAGGGAGCCTAGCGCGATCTACCTACAATGAGCAGTTCTTC. Residues: CASRGSLARSTYNEQFF.